This T cell receptor (beta chain) is drawn from a study of CD8+ T cells in alopecia areata. As to this clone: The antigen is unknown.

It was cDNA, reverse transcribed from extracted RNA, that served as the sequencing template. Assay used: immunoSEQ multiplex PCR; TCRdb lists only in-frame clones, some missing. The sample has about 260,000 clones, approximately 60% seen once. This sample's treatment: oral pan-JAK inhibitor, 5-10 mg twice daily. Lesional scalp punch biopsies and peripheral blood came from alopecia areata patients. Germline V lookup: CDR1 SNHLY, CDR2 FYNNEI. The CDR3 is made up of 15 amino acids. The V gene end was trimmed by 4 bases and the J gene end by 1 base; junction bases not matched to a gene: 3. Findings of the study overall: Normal-skin resident alphabeta T cells also appear among scalp sample sequences. Expanded CD8+ clones among the top 100, and scalp clonality, were significantly decreased by tofacitinib. Persistence in scalp and blood during tofacitinib was observed for many expanded lesional clones.

The gene calls are TRBV2 and TRBJ2-3; TRBD2 aligns across 9 bases. The sample here was CD4+ T cells sorted from blood, taken around week 54, from a patient treated with tofacitinib. This clonotype originated in a human donor with alopecia areata. The CDR3 bases are TGTGCCAGCAGTGTTCGACTAGCGGGCACAGATACGCAGTATTTT. Residues: CASSVRLAGTDTQYF. The full variable domain, rest sourced from reference TRBV2 and TRBJ2-3, is EPEVTQTPSHQVTQMGQEVILRCVPISNHLYFYWYRQILGQKVEFLVSFYNNEISEKSEIFDDQFSVERPDGSNFTLKIRSTKLEDSAMYFCASSVRLAGTDTQYFGPGTRLTVL.